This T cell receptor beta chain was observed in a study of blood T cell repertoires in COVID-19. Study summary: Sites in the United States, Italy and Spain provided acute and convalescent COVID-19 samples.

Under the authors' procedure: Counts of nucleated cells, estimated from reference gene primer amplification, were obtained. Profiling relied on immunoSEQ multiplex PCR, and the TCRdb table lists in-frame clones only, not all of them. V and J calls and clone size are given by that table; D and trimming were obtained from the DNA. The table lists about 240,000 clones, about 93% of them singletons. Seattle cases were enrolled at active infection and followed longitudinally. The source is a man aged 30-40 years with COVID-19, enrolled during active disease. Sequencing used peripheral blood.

CDR3 region: CASSPGGGAFYGYTF. The CDR3 DNA sequence: TGTGCCAGCAGCCCGGGAGGAGGTGCCTTTTATGGCTACACCTTC. The rearrangement links TRBV5-5 to TRBJ1-2; D unclear. The V gene's germline CDR1 is SGHKS and CDR2 YYEKEE (reference sequence). The CDR3 totals 15 residues. V was shortened by 4 bases and J by 5 bases, with 18 bases between the two germline ends.